The clone carrying this TCR beta chain was picked up many times. This record comes from a study of early T cells in non-severe SARS-CoV-2 infection. V shed 5 bases and J 6 bases; nucleotides not matched to a gene: 11. The germline gives CDR1 SEHNR, CDR2 FQNEAQ (reference sequence). The length of the CDR3 is 15 residues. TCRdb redid the calling of the 5' RACE reads with MiXCR, one entry per CDR3 protein. This table holds 50,000 to 60,000 distinct CDR3 sequences, approximately 10% found once. This clonotype originated in an adult who was a healthcare worker with PCR-confirmed SARS-CoV-2 infection or an uninfected control (not recorded which). The chain uses TRBV7-9 and TRBJ2-3; 7 positions agree with TRBD2. The sequencing sample was made of whole blood. This CDR3 reads CASSPRDYRRDTQYF. Here the CDR3 DNA reads TGTGCCAGCAGCCCCCGGGACTACCGCCGGGATACGCAGTATTTT.